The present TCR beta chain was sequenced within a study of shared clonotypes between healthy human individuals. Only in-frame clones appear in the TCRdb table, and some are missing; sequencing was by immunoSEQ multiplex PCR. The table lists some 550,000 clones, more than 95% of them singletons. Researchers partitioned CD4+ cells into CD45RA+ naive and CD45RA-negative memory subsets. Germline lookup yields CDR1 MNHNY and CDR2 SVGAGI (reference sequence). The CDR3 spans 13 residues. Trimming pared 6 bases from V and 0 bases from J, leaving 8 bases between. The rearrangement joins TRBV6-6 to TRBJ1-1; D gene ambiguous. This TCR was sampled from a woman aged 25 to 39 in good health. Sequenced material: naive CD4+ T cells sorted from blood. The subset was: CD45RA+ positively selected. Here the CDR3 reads CASSNRVNTEAFF. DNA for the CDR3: TGTGCCAGCAGCAACAGAGTGAACACTGAAGCTTTCTTT.